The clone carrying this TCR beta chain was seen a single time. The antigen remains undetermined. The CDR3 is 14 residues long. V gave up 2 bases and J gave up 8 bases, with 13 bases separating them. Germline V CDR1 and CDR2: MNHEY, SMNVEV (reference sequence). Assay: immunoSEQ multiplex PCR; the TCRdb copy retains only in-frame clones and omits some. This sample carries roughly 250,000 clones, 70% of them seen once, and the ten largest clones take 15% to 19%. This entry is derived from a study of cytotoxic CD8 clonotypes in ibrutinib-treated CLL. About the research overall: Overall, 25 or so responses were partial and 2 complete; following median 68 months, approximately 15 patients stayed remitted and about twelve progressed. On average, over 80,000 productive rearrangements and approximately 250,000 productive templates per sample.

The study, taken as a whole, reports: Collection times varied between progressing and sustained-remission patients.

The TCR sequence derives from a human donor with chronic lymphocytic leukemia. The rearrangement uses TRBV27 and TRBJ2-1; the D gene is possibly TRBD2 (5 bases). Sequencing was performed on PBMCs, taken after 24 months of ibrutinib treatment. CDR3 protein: CASSLIRGRDEQFF. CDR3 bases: TGTGCCAGCAGTTTAATACGAGGGCGGGATGAGCAGTTCTTC.